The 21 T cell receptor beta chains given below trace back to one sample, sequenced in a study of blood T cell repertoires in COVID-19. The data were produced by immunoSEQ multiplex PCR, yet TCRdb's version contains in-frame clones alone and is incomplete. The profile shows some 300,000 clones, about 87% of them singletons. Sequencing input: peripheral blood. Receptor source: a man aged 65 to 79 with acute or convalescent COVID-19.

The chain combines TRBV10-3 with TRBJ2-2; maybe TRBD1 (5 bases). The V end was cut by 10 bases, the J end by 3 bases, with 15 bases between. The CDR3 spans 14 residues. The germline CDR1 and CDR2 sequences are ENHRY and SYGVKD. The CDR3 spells CATSAVQDTGELFF. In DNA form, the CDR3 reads TGTGCCACCAGCGCCGTACAGGACACCGGGGAGCTGTTTTTT.

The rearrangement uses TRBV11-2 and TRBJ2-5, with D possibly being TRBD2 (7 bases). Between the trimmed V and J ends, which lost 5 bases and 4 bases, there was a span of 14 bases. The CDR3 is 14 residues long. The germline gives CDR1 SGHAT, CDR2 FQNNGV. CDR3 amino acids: CASSRTRGIETQYF. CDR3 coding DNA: TGTGCCAGCAGCCGGACTAGGGGGATAGAGACCCAGTACTTC. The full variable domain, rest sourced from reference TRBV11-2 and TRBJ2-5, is EAGVAQSPRYKIIEKRQSVAFWCNPISGHATLYWYQQILGQGPKLLIQFQNNGVVDDSQLPKDRFSAERLKGVDSTLKIQPAKLEDSAVYLCASSRTRGIETQYFGPGTRLLVL.

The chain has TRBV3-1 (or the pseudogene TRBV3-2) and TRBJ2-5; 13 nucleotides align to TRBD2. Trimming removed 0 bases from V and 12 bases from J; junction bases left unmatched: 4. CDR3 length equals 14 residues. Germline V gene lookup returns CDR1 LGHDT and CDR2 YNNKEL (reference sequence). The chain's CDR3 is CASSQDTSGGDEYF. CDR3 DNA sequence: TGTGCCAGCAGCCAAGATACTAGCGGGGGGGATGAGTACTTC.

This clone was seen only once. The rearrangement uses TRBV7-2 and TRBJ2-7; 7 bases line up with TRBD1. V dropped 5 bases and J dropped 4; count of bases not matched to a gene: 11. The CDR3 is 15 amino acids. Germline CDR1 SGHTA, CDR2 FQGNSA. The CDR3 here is CASSRYPGQQYEQYF. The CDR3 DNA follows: TGTGCCAGCAGCCGTTACCCGGGACAGCAGTACGAGCAGTACTTC. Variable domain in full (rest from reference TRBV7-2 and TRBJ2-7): GAGVSQSPSNKVTEKGKDVELRCDPISGHTALYWYRQSLGQGLEFLIYFQGNSAPDKSGLPSDRFSAERTGGSVSTLTIQRTQQEDSAVYLCASSRYPGQQYEQYFGPGTRLTVT.

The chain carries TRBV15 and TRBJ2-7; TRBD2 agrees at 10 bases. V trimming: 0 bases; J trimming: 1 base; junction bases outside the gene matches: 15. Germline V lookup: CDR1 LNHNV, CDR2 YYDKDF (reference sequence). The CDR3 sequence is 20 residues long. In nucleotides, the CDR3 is TGTGCCACCAGCAGAGACCCAACTACCTCCGGGACTAGCGTATCCTACGAGCAGTACTTC. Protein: CATSRDPTTSGTSVSYEQYF.

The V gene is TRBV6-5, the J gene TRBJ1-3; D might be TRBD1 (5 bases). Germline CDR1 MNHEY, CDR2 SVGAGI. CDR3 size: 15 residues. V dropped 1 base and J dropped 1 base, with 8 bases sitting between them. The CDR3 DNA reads TGTGCCAGCAGTTACTGGAGGGGATCTGGAAACACCATATATTTT. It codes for CASSYWRGSGNTIYF.

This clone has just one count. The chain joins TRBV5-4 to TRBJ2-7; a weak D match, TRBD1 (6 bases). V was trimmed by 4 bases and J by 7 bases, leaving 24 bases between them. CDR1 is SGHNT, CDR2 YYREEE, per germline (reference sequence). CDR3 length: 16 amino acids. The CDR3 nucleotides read TGTGCCAGCAGCCGTAACACAGGGATGGTCGTATTGGAGCAGTACTTC. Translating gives CASSRNTGMVVLEQYF.

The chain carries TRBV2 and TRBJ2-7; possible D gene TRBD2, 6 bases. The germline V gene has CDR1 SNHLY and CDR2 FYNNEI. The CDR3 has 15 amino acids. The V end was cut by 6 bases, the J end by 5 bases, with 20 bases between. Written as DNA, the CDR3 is TGTGCCAGCAGGCCCCTGGCGACTAGTATCCACGAGCAGTACTTC. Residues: CASRPLATSIHEQYF.

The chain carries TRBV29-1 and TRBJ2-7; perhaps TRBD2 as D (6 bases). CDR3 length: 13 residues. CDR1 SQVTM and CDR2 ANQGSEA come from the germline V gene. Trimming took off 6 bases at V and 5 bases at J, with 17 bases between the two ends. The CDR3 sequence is CSVADYLSNEQYF. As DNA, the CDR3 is TGCAGCGTGGCGGACTACCTGTCGAACGAGCAGTACTTC.

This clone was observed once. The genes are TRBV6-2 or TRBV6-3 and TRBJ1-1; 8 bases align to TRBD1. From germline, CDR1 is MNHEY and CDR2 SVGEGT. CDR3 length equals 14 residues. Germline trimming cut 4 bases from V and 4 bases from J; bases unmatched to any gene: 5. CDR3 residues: CASSSGQGITEAFF. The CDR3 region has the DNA TGTGCCAGCAGTTCCGGACAGGGTATCACTGAAGCTTTCTTT.

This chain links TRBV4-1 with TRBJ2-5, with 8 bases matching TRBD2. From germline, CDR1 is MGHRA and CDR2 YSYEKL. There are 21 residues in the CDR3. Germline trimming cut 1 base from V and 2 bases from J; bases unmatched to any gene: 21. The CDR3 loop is CASSQVVGDYGRDLGQETQYF. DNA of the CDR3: TGCGCCAGCAGCCAAGTAGTCGGAGACTACGGGAGGGACCTGGGTCAAGAGACCCAGTACTTC.

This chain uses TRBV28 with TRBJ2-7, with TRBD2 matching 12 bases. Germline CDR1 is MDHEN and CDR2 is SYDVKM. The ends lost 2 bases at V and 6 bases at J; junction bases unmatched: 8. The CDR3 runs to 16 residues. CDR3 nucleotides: TGTGCCAGCAGTTTACGGACTAGCGGGGTGCACGGCGAGCAGTACTTC. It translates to CASSLRTSGVHGEQYF.

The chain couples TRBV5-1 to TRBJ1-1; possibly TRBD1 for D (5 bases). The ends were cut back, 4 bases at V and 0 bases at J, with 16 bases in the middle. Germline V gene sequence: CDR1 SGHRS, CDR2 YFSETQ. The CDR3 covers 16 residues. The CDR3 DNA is TGCGCCAGCAGCCCCGAGGACACGGCCATGAACACTGAAGCTTTCTTT. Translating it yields CASSPEDTAMNTEAFF.

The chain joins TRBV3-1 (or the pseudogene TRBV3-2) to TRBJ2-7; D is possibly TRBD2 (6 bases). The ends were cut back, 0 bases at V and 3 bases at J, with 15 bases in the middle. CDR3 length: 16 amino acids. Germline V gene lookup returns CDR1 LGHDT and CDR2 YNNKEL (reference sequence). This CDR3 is CASSQEGTGLNYEQYF. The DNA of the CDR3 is TGTGCCAGCAGCCAAGAAGGGACCGGACTAAACTACGAGCAGTACTTC.

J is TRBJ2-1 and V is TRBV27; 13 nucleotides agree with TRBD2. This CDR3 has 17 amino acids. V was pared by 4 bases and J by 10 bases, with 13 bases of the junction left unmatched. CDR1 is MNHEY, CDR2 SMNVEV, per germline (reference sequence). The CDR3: CASSSTSGGPPSREQFF. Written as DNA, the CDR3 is TGTGCCAGCAGTTCGACTAGCGGGGGGCCTCCGTCGAGGGAGCAGTTCTTC.

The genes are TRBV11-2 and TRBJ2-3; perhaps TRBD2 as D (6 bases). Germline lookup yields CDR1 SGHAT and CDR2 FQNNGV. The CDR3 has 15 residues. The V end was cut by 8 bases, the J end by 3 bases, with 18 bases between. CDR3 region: CASAPYGGRTDTQYF. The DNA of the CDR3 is TGTGCCAGCGCCCCATACGGGGGAAGGACAGATACGCAGTATTTT.

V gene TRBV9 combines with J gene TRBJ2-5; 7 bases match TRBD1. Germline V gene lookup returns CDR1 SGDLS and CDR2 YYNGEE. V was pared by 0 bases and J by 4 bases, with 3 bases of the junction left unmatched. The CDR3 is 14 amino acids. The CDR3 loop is CASSVGGGLETQYF. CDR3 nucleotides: TGTGCCAGCAGCGTAGGAGGGGGCTTAGAGACCCAGTACTTC.

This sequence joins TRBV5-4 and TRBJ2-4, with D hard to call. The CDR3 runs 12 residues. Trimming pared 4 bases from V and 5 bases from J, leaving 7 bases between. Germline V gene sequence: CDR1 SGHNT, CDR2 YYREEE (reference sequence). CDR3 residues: CASSARENIQYF. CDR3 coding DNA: TGTGCCAGCAGCGCCCGGGAAAACATTCAGTACTTC.

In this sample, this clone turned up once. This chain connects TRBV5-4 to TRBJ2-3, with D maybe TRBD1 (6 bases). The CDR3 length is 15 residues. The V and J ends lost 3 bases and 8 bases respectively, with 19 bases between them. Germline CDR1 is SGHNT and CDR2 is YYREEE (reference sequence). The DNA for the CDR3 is TGTGCCAGCAGCTCGACGGGACAAGGCTCCGGTACGCAGTATTTT. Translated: CASSSTGQGSGTQYF. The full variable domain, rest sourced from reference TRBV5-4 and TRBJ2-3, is ETGVTQSPTHLIKTRGQQVTLRCSSQSGHNTVSWYQQALGQGPQFIFQYYREEENGRGNFPPRFSGLQFPNYSSELNVNALELDDSALYLCASSSTGQGSGTQYFGPGTRLTVL.

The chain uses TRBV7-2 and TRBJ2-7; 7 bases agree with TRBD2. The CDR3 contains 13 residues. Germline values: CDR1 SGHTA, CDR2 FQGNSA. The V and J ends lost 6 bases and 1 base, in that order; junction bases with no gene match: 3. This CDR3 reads CASSWDYSYEQYF. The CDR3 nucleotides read TGTGCCAGCAGTTGGGACTATTCCTACGAGCAGTACTTC.

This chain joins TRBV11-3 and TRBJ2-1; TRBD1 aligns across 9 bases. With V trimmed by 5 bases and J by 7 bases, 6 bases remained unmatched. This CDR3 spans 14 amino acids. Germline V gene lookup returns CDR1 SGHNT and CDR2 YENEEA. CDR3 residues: CASSPGQGLNEQFF. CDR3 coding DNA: TGTGCCAGCAGCCCAGGACAGGGGCTGAATGAGCAGTTCTTC.